This passage covers 14 T cell receptor beta chains from one sample sequenced in a study of shared clonotypes between healthy human individuals. Sequenced by immunoSEQ multiplex PCR; TCRdb stores in-frame clones only, minus some. Here the sample spans about 1.1 million clones, approximately 78% being singletons. The sequencing input was memory CD4+ T cells from PBMCs. The subset is: CD45RA-negative fraction. These receptor sequences come from a man between 18 and 35 years old in good health. Some clones in this sample may be carry-over from other donors' samples.

This clone has more than one count but fewer than ten. The chain couples TRBV18 to TRBJ1-1; TRBD1 is a possible D gene (5 bases). Looked up from germline, CDR1 is KGHSH and CDR2 is LQKENI. V gave up 3 bases and J gave up 1 base, with 15 bases separating them. The CDR3 has 16 amino acids. Written as DNA, the CDR3 is TGTGCCAGCTCACCTGGGGGGTCCCACTCGAACACTGAAGCTTTCTTT. Translating it yields CASSPGGSHSNTEAFF. Drawing the rest from reference TRBV18 and TRBJ1-1, the complete variable domain is NAGVMQNPRHLVRRRGQEARLRCSPMKGHSHVYWYRQLPEEGLKFMVYLQKENIIDESGMPKERFSAEFPKEGPSILRIQQVVRGDSAAYFCASSPGGSHSNTEAFFGQGTRLTVV.

The rearrangement uses TRBV6-1 and TRBJ1-5, with unresolved D. V was trimmed by 2 bases and J by 6 bases, leaving 8 bases between them. Germline lookup yields CDR1 MNHNS and CDR2 SASEGT. This CDR3 is 13 amino acids long. The CDR3 DNA is TGTGCCAGCAGTGAATCAGGCTTTCAGCCCCAGCATTTT. Translation gives CASSESGFQPQHF.

This clone was recorded a few times. This specimen includes other DNA sequences encoding the same CDR3. The V and J genes are TRBV18 and TRBJ2-2, with D perhaps TRBD1 (6 bases). Germline V gene data show CDR1 as KGHSH and CDR2 as LQKENI. V lost 3 bases to trimming and J lost 2 bases, with 13 bases between them. CDR3 length: 16 residues. This CDR3 reads CASSPPDRLNTGELFF. In DNA, the CDR3 is TGTGCCAGCTCACCCCCGGACAGACTAAACACCGGGGAGCTGTTTTTT.

The V gene is TRBV19, the J gene TRBJ2-7; 8 bases line up with TRBD1. V dropped 1 base and J dropped 3; count of bases not matched to a gene: 2. The CDR3 is 14 residues long. The germline V gene encodes CDR1 LNHDA and CDR2 SQIVND (reference sequence). The CDR3 sequence is CASSIGQGNYEQYF. In nucleotides, the CDR3 is TGTGCCAGTAGTATAGGACAGGGGAACTACGAGCAGTACTTC. The whole variable domain, filled in from reference TRBV19 and TRBJ2-7, reads DGGITQSPKYLFRKEGQNVTLSCEQNLNHDAMYWYRQDPGQGLRLIYYSQIVNDFQKGDIAEGYSVSREKKESFPLTVTSAQKNPTAFYLCASSIGQGNYEQYFGPGTRLTVT.

This clone was seen at least ten times. Other DNA variants within this sample encode the same CDR3. The V call is TRBV4-2, the J call TRBJ2-3; D is uncertain. Per the germline V gene, CDR1 is LGHNA and CDR2 is YNFKEQ. V was pared by 0 bases and J by 2 bases, with 3 bases between. This CDR3 contains 13 residues. As DNA, the CDR3 is TGTGCCAGCAGCCAAGATCTCACAGATACGCAGTATTTT. Translation gives CASSQDLTDTQYF.

The chain links TRBV7-8 to TRBJ2-5; D gene uncertain. Trimming removed 3 bases from V and 5 bases from J, with 7 bases in between. Germline V gene data show CDR1 as SGHVS and CDR2 as FQNEAQ. The CDR3 consists of 12 residues. The CDR3 DNA follows: TGTGCCAGCAGCTTCCGTTTGGAGACCCAGTACTTC. As protein: CASSFRLETQYF.

CDR3 coding DNA: TGTGCCAGCTCACCATCTCTTAATAGCAATCAGCCCCAGCATTTT. Translating gives CASSPSLNSNQPQHF. The chain couples TRBV18 to TRBJ1-5; D unclear. V lost 2 bases and J lost 0, with 8 bases in between. Germline-derived CDR1 and CDR2 are KGHSH and LQKENI. The CDR3 consists of 15 residues.

The chain joins TRBV14 to TRBJ2-2, with TRBD1 matching over 11 bases. The V segment lost 3 bases and the J segment 2 bases; nucleotides outside the gene matches: 11. The CDR3 is 19 residues long. Germline V gene data show CDR1 as SGHDN and CDR2 as FVKESK. DNA of the CDR3: TGTGCCAGCAGCCACCTCAATCCGGGGACAGGGGGAAACACCGGGGAGCTGTTTTTT. Its protein product is CASSHLNPGTGGNTGELFF.

This clone was counted once. The J gene is TRBJ2-1, the V gene TRBV6-5; no firm D call. This CDR3 comprises 11 residues. V was clipped by 3 bases and J by 8 bases, with 5 bases between them. CDR1 and CDR2 (germline): MNHEY, SVGAGI. In nucleotides, the CDR3 is TGTGCCAGCAGTTATCGCGATGAGCAGTTCTTC. Encoded protein: CASSYRDEQFF.

V is TRBV9 and J is TRBJ2-2, with D possibly TRBD1 on 6 matching bases. The CDR3 has 16 residues. Per germline, CDR1 SGDLS and CDR2 YYNGEE. V was pared by 4 bases and J by 5 bases, with 18 bases between. The CDR3 loop is CASSSPRGQRTGELFF. The CDR3 DNA reads TGTGCCAGCAGCTCGCCCCGGGGACAAAGGACCGGGGAGCTGTTTTTT.

This clone has more than one count but fewer than ten. The J gene is TRBJ2-1, the V gene TRBV7-9; possibly TRBD1 for D (5 bases). V lost 2 bases, J lost 6 bases, and 5 bases lay in between. CDR1 is SEHNR and CDR2 is FQNEAQ in the germline V gene (reference sequence). This CDR3 is 12 amino acids long. The CDR3 protein is CASSLRGNEQFF. The CDR3 DNA follows: TGTGCCAGCAGCTTAAGGGGCAATGAGCAGTTCTTC.

This clone was detected only a few times. The rearrangement links TRBV6-1 to TRBJ1-5; no reliable D call. Trimming stripped 4 bases from V and 2 bases from J, with 6 bases between. The CDR3 is 13 residues long. Germline-derived CDR1 and CDR2 are MNHNS and SASEGT. The CDR3 DNA follows: TGTGCCAGCAGTGTGGATGGCAATCAGCCCCAGCATTTT. Translation: CASSVDGNQPQHF.

The V gene is TRBV28, the J gene TRBJ2-7, with D perhaps given as TRBD1 or TRBD2 (6 bases each). This CDR3 region has 17 residues. V lost 6 bases and J lost 4, with 25 bases in between. CDR1 is MDHEN, CDR2 SYDVKM, per germline. The CDR3: CASSSTNSGGIQYEQYF. The CDR3 coding sequence is TGTGCCAGCAGCTCCACAAATTCCGGGGGCATCCAGTACGAGCAGTACTTC. Supplemented by reference TRBV28 and TRBJ2-7, the full variable domain reads DVKVTQSSRYLVKRTGEKVFLECVQDMDHENMFWYRQDPGLGLRLIYFSYDVKMKEKGDIPEGYSVSREKKERFSLILESASTNQTSMYLCASSSTNSGGIQYEQYFGPGTRLTVT.

The chain couples TRBV5-1 to TRBJ2-5; weak D call: TRBD2 (5 bases). With 4 bases removed from V and 1 base from J, the gap between germline ends came to 8 bases. This CDR3 has 13 amino acids. From germline, CDR1 is SGHRS and CDR2 YFSETQ. The CDR3, as DNA: TGCGCCAGCAGCGGGAGTGGCCAAGAGACCCAGTACTTC. Translating gives CASSGSGQETQYF.